These 9 T cell receptor beta chains were sequenced from one sample in a study of cytomegalovirus exposure and HLA in healthy donors. PCR employed 60 Vbeta and 13 Jbeta primers. The table came from immunoSEQ multiplex PCR; TCRdb's copy has only in-frame clones and leaves some out. The sample lists around 220,000 clones, 60% to 80% occurring once. The sequenced material came from PBMCs. These TCRs come from a man between 18 and 35 years old in good health and CMV-seronegative.

The chain recombines TRBV6-4 with TRBJ1-2; D remains ambiguous. CDR1 MRHNA and CDR2 SNTAGT come from the germline V gene. This CDR3 spans 12 amino acids. Trimming removed 0 bases at V and 8 bases at J, with 7 bases between. DNA of the CDR3: TGTGCCAGCAGTGACTCGACTGGAGGCTACACCTTC. Translated, it gives CASSDSTGGYTF.

This clone was detected once. The DNA of the CDR3 is TGTGCCAGCAGTTTGTCAGTCGGGACAGGGGTCCCCGGGGAGCTGTTTTTT. Protein product: CASSLSVGTGVPGELFF. V gene TRBV27 combines with J gene TRBJ2-2; TRBD1 matches at 10 bases. CDR1 MNHEY and CDR2 SMNVEV come from the germline V gene (reference sequence). This CDR3 contains 17 residues. V lost 3 bases, J lost 6 bases, and 10 bases stayed unmatched.

This clone has a handful of counts. The chain combines TRBV5-1 with TRBJ2-7; possible D gene TRBD2, 5 bases. The germline CDR1 and CDR2 sequences are SGHRS and YFSETQ. Deletions cut 4 bases from V and 5 bases from J, with 13 bases between. There are 13 residues in the CDR3. Here the CDR3 DNA reads TGCGCCAGCAGCACTCTGGGGAGTCACGAGCAGTACTTC. This sequence encodes CASSTLGSHEQYF.

The chain has TRBV29-1 and TRBJ2-1, with D possibly being TRBD2 (6 bases). This CDR3 region has 12 residues. Trimming pared 5 bases from V and 1 base from J, leaving 6 bases between. Germline V gene lookup returns CDR1 SQVTM and CDR2 ANQGSEA. The CDR3 region is CSVRESYNEQFF. The CDR3, as DNA: TGCAGCGTTCGGGAGTCCTACAATGAGCAGTTCTTC.

The CDR3 DNA sequence: TGTGCCATCCGGGACAGCCGGACCTCTAACTATGGCTACACCTTC. Its translation is CAIRDSRTSNYGYTF. This chain joins TRBV27 and TRBJ1-2; 7 nucleotides align to TRBD1. The CDR3 is 15 amino acids. Germline CDR1 MNHEY, CDR2 SMNVEV (reference sequence). The V segment lost 10 bases and the J segment 0 bases; nucleotides outside the gene matches: 11.

This chain joins TRBV5-1 and TRBJ2-3; 11 bases are a match to TRBD2. The trim removed 2 bases at V and 2 bases at J, leaving 7 bases unmatched. The CDR3 runs to 17 residues. The germline gives CDR1 SGHRS, CDR2 YFSETQ. The CDR3, as DNA: TGCGCCAGCAGCTTAGCACTAGCGGGGGCGATCACAGATACGCAGTATTTT. Amino acids: CASSLALAGAITDTQYF.

This rearrangement joins TRBV9 to TRBJ2-7, with D uncertain. Trimming pared 0 bases from V and 6 bases from J, leaving 10 bases between. Looked up from germline, CDR1 is SGDLS and CDR2 is YYNGEE. The CDR3 sequence is 13 residues long. CDR3 sequence: CASSVGAGTEQYF. CDR3 in DNA: TGTGCCAGCAGCGTAGGCGCAGGAACCGAGCAGTACTTC.

This chain connects TRBV2 to TRBJ1-4; D perhaps matches TRBD1 (6 bases). Trimming took 6 bases from V and 7 from J, leaving 18 bases between them. This CDR3 spans 15 amino acids. From germline, CDR1 is SNHLY and CDR2 FYNNEI. As DNA, the CDR3 is TGTGCCAGCAGAGCAGGGGCCCTGGGAAGTGAAAAACTGTTTTTT. The encoded protein is CASRAGALGSEKLFF. Full variable domain (remainder filled in from reference TRBV2 and TRBJ1-4): EPEVTQTPSHQVTQMGQEVILRCVPISNHLYFYWYRQILGQKVEFLVSFYNNEISEKSEIFDDQFSVERPDGSNFTLKIRSTKLEDSAMYFCASRAGALGSEKLFFGSGTQLSVL.

This clone was detected a few times. The chain combines TRBV4-3 with TRBJ2-3; TRBD2 might be the D (6 bases). Trimming left V 3 bases short and J 1 base short, with 11 bases between. The length of the CDR3 is 15 residues. From germline, CDR1 is LGHNA and CDR2 YSLEER. For the CDR3, the DNA is TGCGCCAGCAGCCATAATCGCGGGGGCACAGATACGCAGTATTTT. Amino acids: CASSHNRGGTDTQYF.